This TCR beta chain was documented in a study of cytomegalovirus exposure and HLA in healthy donors. Notes on the study in general: In vitro data verified three CMV-associated chains as specific for CMV antigens. It was about 150 TCR beta chains that were listed as cytomegalovirus-associated.

With V trimmed by 3 bases and J by 5 bases, 4 bases remained unmatched. CDR1 and CDR2 (germline): SGHNT, YYREEE (reference sequence). This CDR3 has 13 residues. The assay was immunoSEQ multiplex PCR, and TCRdb's table has in-frame clones only and misses some. The sample shows more than 95,000 clones, roughly 89% of them seen only once. Notes on this clone: Its target is unknown.

Sequenced input: PBMCs. The chain has TRBV5-4 and TRBJ2-7; 8 bases align to TRBD1. The sequence derives from a young woman in good health and CMV-seronegative. CDR3 amino acids: CASSWTGYNEQYF. Written as DNA, the CDR3 is TGTGCCAGCAGCTGGACAGGGTATAACGAGCAGTACTTC. The variable domain in full, completed from reference TRBV5-4 and TRBJ2-7, reads ETGVTQSPTHLIKTRGQQVTLRCSSQSGHNTVSWYQQALGQGPQFIFQYYREEENGRGNFPPRFSGLQFPNYSSELNVNALELDDSALYLCASSWTGYNEQYFGPGTRLTVT.